This entry lists 30 T cell receptor beta chains sequenced from one sample in a study of human T cells and chemical hapten exposure. Time point here: pre-sensitization, week 0. Treatment specified: therapeutic diphenylcyclopropenone sensitization with weekly scalp DPC. In TCRdb, the RACE reads were re-called with MiXCR into one record per CDR3 protein. The sample lists more than 300,000 distinct CDR3 sequences, roughly 4.6% occurring once. The sequencing here drew on whole blood, taken in connection with sensitization to the hapten diphenylcyclopropenone (DPC). These receptors came from a woman in her 50s with alopecia areata. Some clones in this sample may be carry-over from other donors' samples.

J is TRBJ2-7 and V is TRBV25-1; possibly TRBD1 for D (6 bases). Trimming removed 1 base at V and 3 bases at J, with 16 bases between. Per the germline V gene, CDR1 is MGHDK and CDR2 is SYGVNS. The CDR3 length is 16 residues. Here the CDR3 reads CASSESQGRKFYEQYF. The CDR3 bases are TGTGCCAGCAGTGAATCCCAGGGGCGAAAATTCTACGAGCAGTACTTC.

This clonotype has more than one count but fewer than ten. V gene TRBV6-6 combines with J gene TRBJ1-3, with 7 bases aligning to TRBD1. Unmatched junction bases numbered 6, after V lost 7 bases and J lost 6 bases. The CDR3 sequence is 13 residues long. CDR1 and CDR2 from the germline V gene are MNHNY and SVGAGI (reference sequence). CDR3 in DNA: TGTGCCAGCACCGGGACAGCCGCAAACACCATATATTTT. Translating gives CASTGTAANTIYF.

This clonotype was observed a handful of times. The chain combines TRBV20-1 with TRBJ1-4, with D tentatively TRBD1 (6 bases). Looked up from germline, CDR1 is DFQATT and CDR2 is SNEGSKA (reference sequence). V lost 1 base to trimming and J lost 8 bases, with 14 bases between them. The CDR3 extends over 14 amino acids. The CDR3 DNA reads as TGCAGTGCTAGAGCGGGATACGGGGGCGAAAAACTGTTTTTT. Amino acids: CSARAGYGGEKLFF.

This clonotype was counted at least ten times. The chain joins TRBV12-3 or TRBV12-4 to TRBJ1-1; D is perhaps TRBD1 (5 bases). V was trimmed by 7 bases and J by 0 bases, leaving 9 bases between them. This CDR3 comprises 13 residues. The CDR3 sequence is CASNKGLNTEAFF. The DNA for the CDR3 is TGTGCCAGCAATAAGGGACTGAACACTGAAGCTTTCTTT.

A few counts support this clonotype. This chain links TRBV20-1 with TRBJ2-3; 11 bases line up with TRBD2. The germline gives CDR1 DFQATT, CDR2 SNEGSKA (reference sequence). The CDR3 sequence is 17 residues long. Trimming cost V 0 bases and J 2 bases; bases outside gene matches: 7. CDR3 in amino acids: CSARDPGLAGFTDTQYF. CDR3 DNA sequence: TGCAGTGCTAGAGATCCCGGACTAGCGGGCTTCACAGATACGCAGTATTTT.

The table lists this clonotype with a few counts. The chain has TRBV4-1 and TRBJ1-1; 9 bases match TRBD1. CDR3 size: 18 residues. Germline V gives CDR1 MGHRA, CDR2 YSYEKL. V shed 1 base and J 2 bases; nucleotides not matched to a gene: 11. The CDR3 DNA sequence: TGCGCCAGCAGCCAAGCGTCGACAGGGGGTCGGGGAAACACTGAAGCTTTCTTT. Amino acids: CASSQASTGGRGNTEAFF.

This clonotype was picked up many times. The CDR3 here is CASSLWGSSYGYTF. CDR3 DNA sequence: TGCGCCAGCAGCTTGTGGGGATCGAGCTATGGCTACACCTTC. J is TRBJ1-2 and V is TRBV5-1; no clear D gene. This CDR3 has 14 amino acids. V gave up 1 base and J gave up 4 bases, with 11 bases separating them. Per the germline V gene, CDR1 is SGHRS and CDR2 is YFSETQ.

This clonotype was recorded many times. The chain couples TRBV5-6 to TRBJ2-1, with 11 bases identical to TRBD2. The CDR3 loop spans 16 amino acids. V lost 4 bases, J lost 5 bases, and 8 bases stayed unmatched. Germline CDR1 and CDR2: SGHDT and YYEEEE. CDR3 sequence: CASSPLAGGPHNEQFF. In nucleotides, the CDR3 is TGTGCCAGCAGCCCCTTAGCGGGAGGGCCCCACAATGAGCAGTTCTTC.

In its sample, this clonotype was seen many times. The chain links TRBV27 to TRBJ2-2, with 7 bases fitting TRBD1. The CDR3 consists of 16 residues. Germline trimming cut 3 bases from V and 3 bases from J; bases unmatched to any gene: 7. Germline V CDR1 and CDR2: MNHEY, SMNVEV (reference sequence). The CDR3 coding sequence is TGTGCCAGCAGTTTCCGGGACAGTCCCTACACCGGGGAGCTGTTTTTT. Translated, it gives CASSFRDSPYTGELFF.

This clonotype showed up many times. This chain uses TRBV5-1 with TRBJ2-7; no reliable D call. Germline V gene lookup returns CDR1 SGHRS and CDR2 YFSETQ. Trimming stripped 4 bases from V and 2 bases from J, with 19 bases between. This CDR3 contains 16 residues. CDR3 sequence: CASSGVMGSNAYEQYF. The DNA for the CDR3 is TGCGCCAGCAGCGGGGTAATGGGATCCAACGCCTACGAGCAGTACTTC.

The V and J genes are TRBV6-5 and TRBJ1-6; 7 nucleotides agree with TRBD1. The trim removed 2 bases at V and 0 bases at J, leaving 13 bases unmatched. This CDR3 region has 20 residues. Looked up from germline, CDR1 is MNHEY and CDR2 is SVGAGI. CDR3 amino acids: CASSYLTLGRDSSYNSPLHF. In DNA, the CDR3 is TGTGCCAGCAGTTACCTCACCCTCGGCAGGGACAGCTCCTATAATTCACCCCTCCACTTT.

Many counts were recorded for this clonotype. This sequence joins TRBV6-5 and TRBJ1-1, with 7 bases aligning to TRBD1. Germline loops: CDR1 MNHEY, CDR2 SVGAGI. CDR3 length equals 14 residues. After removal of 6 bases from V and 4 bases from J, the junction contained 8 bases not matched to a gene. CDR3 DNA: TGTGCCAGCAGCTCCAGGGGGAGAAGCACTGAAGCTTTCTTT. Translating gives CASSSRGRSTEAFF.

This clonotype was counted between two and nine times. The V gene is TRBV6-1, the J gene TRBJ2-7, with D tentatively TRBD1 (6 bases). CDR1 and CDR2 (germline): MNHNS, SASEGT. V lost 0 bases to trimming and J lost 4 bases, with 10 bases between them. The CDR3 is 14 amino acids. Here the CDR3 reads CASSEAPGVYEQYF. The CDR3 nucleotides read TGTGCCAGCAGTGAAGCGCCAGGGGTGTACGAGCAGTACTTC.

This clonotype was detected ten times or more. V and J are TRBV20-1 and TRBJ2-1, with 15 bases fitting TRBD2. Unmatched junction bases numbered 9, after V lost 5 bases and J lost 4 bases. The V gene's germline CDR1 is DFQATT and CDR2 SNEGSKA (reference sequence). The CDR3 runs to 17 residues. The CDR3, as DNA: TGCAGTGCTGGGGGACTAGCGGGAGGTGCATTTTACAATGAGCAGTTCTTC. It specifies CSAGGLAGGAFYNEQFF.

This clonotype was recorded a few times. The genes are TRBV9 and TRBJ2-3; 10 positions match TRBD2. CDR1 and CDR2 from the germline V gene are SGDLS and YYNGEE. The V gene end was trimmed by 4 bases and the J gene end by 4 bases; junction bases not matched to a gene: 6. The CDR3 is 15 residues long. For the CDR3, the DNA is TGTGCCAGCAGCATTAGCGGGAGGCCCGCAGATACGCAGTATTTT. It specifies CASSISGRPADTQYF.

This clonotype was picked up many times. The chain carries TRBV2 and TRBJ2-3, with 9 nucleotides matching TRBD2. Germline V gives CDR1 SNHLY, CDR2 FYNNEI. This CDR3 has 16 residues. V shed 4 bases and J 2 bases; nucleotides not matched to a gene: 7. The CDR3 sequence: CASSAHGGGATDTQYF. DNA of the CDR3: TGTGCCAGCAGTGCCCATGGCGGGGGGGCCACAGATACGCAGTATTTT.

The CDR3 here is CASSPRGAPGNTIYF. The CDR3 bases are TGTGCCAGCAGCCCCCGAGGGGCTCCTGGAAACACCATATATTTT. This chain joins TRBV3-1 and TRBJ1-3, with D maybe TRBD1 (5 bases). Germline values: CDR1 LGHDT, CDR2 YNNKEL (reference sequence). V dropped 4 bases and J dropped 2 bases, with 12 bases sitting between them. CDR3 length equals 15 residues. The full variable domain, in which reference TRBV3-1 and TRBJ1-3 provide the parts outside the CDR3, is DTAVSQTPKYLVTQMGNDKSIKCEQNLGHDTMYWYKQDSKKFLKIMFSYNNKELIINETVPNRFSPKSPDKAHLNLHINSLELGDSAVYFCASSPRGAPGNTIYFGEGSWLTVV.

CDR3 in DNA: TGTGCCAGCAGCCGCACGCGTACCTACAATGAGCAGTTCTTC. It yields the protein CASSRTRTYNEQFF. The rearrangement uses TRBV6-2 or TRBV6-3 and TRBJ2-1; D is ambiguous. CDR3 length: 14 amino acids. Germline loops: CDR1 MNHEY, CDR2 SVGEGT. Trimming left V 6 bases short and J 2 bases short, with 11 bases between.

In its sample, this clonotype was seen many times. CDR3: CASSPGGVFTEAFF. The CDR3 DNA reads TGTGCCAGCAGTCCCGGCGGGGTATTCACTGAAGCTTTCTTT. V gene TRBV12-3 or TRBV12-4 combines with J gene TRBJ1-1, with unresolved D. The CDR3 contains 14 residues. Between the trimmed V and J ends, which lost 5 bases and 4 bases, there was a span of 14 bases.

There are many counts of this clonotype. The chain links TRBV7-6 to TRBJ2-1; 13 positions match TRBD2. Germline V gene data show CDR1 as SGHVS and CDR2 as FNYEAQ. This CDR3 is 14 amino acids long. V lost 4 bases, J lost 10 bases, and 4 bases stayed unmatched. CDR3 amino acids: CASSSPGLAGEQFF. The CDR3 coding sequence is TGTGCCAGCAGCTCTCCGGGACTAGCGGGAGAGCAGTTCTTC.

The chain employs TRBV4-1 and TRBJ2-2; D tentatively fits TRBD1 or TRBD2 (5 bases each). The V and J ends lost 3 bases and 2 bases respectively, with 7 bases between them. The germline V gene encodes CDR1 MGHRA and CDR2 YSYEKL. This CDR3 spans 14 amino acids. The CDR3 here is CASSHGANTGELFF. The CDR3, as DNA: TGCGCCAGCAGCCACGGGGCCAACACCGGGGAGCTGTTTTTT.

This sequence joins TRBV5-1 and TRBJ1-5, with TRBD1 matching over 9 bases. V shed 3 bases, J shed 0 bases, and the junction held 10 bases outside the gene matches. The CDR3 has 18 residues. Germline values: CDR1 SGHRS, CDR2 YFSETQ. Written as DNA, the CDR3 is TGCGCCAGCAGCTCAACCGGGACAGGGCGTAATAGCAATCAGCCCCAGCATTTT. Translation gives CASSSTGTGRNSNQPQHF.

This clonotype was detected a few times. This chain connects TRBV9 to TRBJ2-1; 9 bases map to TRBD1. The length of the CDR3 is 15 residues. With V trimmed by 5 bases and J by 2 bases, 5 bases remained unmatched. Looked up from germline, CDR1 is SGDLS and CDR2 is YYNGEE. The CDR3 protein is CASSGDRAPYNEQFF. The CDR3 DNA reads as TGTGCCAGCAGTGGGGACAGGGCTCCCTACAATGAGCAGTTCTTC.

Ten or more counts support this clonotype. The J gene is TRBJ2-1, the V gene TRBV6-2 or TRBV6-3; D is possibly TRBD1 (8 bases). The V gene's germline CDR1 is MNHEY and CDR2 SVGEGT. The CDR3 has 14 residues. V was trimmed by 6 bases and J by 5 bases, leaving 14 bases between them. This CDR3 is CASRQGGSNNEQFF. Written as DNA, the CDR3 is TGTGCCAGCAGACAGGGGGGGTCTAACAATGAGCAGTTCTTC.

This clonotype came up many times. The chain has TRBV10-3 and TRBJ2-1, with D perhaps matching TRBD1 or TRBD2 (5 bases each). The CDR3 covers 16 residues. Germline CDR1 is ENHRY and CDR2 is SYGVKD. Trimming shortened V by 6 bases and J by 6 bases, and 21 bases separated the two germline ends. The CDR3 is CAIRRMTGTSGNEQFF. CDR3 coding DNA: TGTGCCATCAGAAGAATGACTGGGACCTCCGGCAATGAGCAGTTCTTC.

This clonotype was detected ten times or more. This chain links TRBV29-1 with TRBJ2-1; 10 bases line up with TRBD2. The CDR3 spans 14 residues. V lost 4 bases and J lost 10; bases outside the gene matches: 10. Germline V gives CDR1 SQVTM, CDR2 ANQGSEA. CDR3 residues: CSVGPSGRGSEQFF. CDR3 coding DNA: TGCAGCGTTGGGCCTAGCGGGAGAGGATCCGAGCAGTTCTTC.

This clonotype was counted many times. V usage is TRBV4-3 and J usage is TRBJ2-3; 10 bases line up with TRBD2. After removal of 3 bases from V and 2 bases from J, the junction contained 5 bases not matched to a gene. The CDR3 runs 16 residues. In germline, CDR1 is LGHNA, CDR2 YSLEER. In DNA, the CDR3 is TGCGCCAGCAGCCACGGACTAGCGGAAAACACAGATACGCAGTATTTT. This sequence encodes CASSHGLAENTDTQYF.

The chain has TRBV5-6 and TRBJ1-2; D is unclear. The CDR3 is 14 amino acids. CDR1 is SGHDT, CDR2 YYEEEE, per germline. Trimming took off 2 bases at V and 4 bases at J, with 12 bases between the two ends. CDR3 nucleotides: TGTGCCAGCAGCTTAGGGTCGACGGTCTATGGCTACACCTTC. It translates to CASSLGSTVYGYTF.

The gene calls are TRBV6-6 and TRBJ1-3; the match to TRBD1 covers 9 bases. V dropped 8 bases and J dropped 3; count of bases not matched to a gene: 8. Looked up from germline, CDR1 is MNHNY and CDR2 is SVGAGI (reference sequence). CDR3 size: 15 residues. The CDR3 here is CASGAGTGFGNTIYF. In DNA form, the CDR3 reads TGTGCCAGCGGAGCCGGGACAGGGTTTGGAAACACCATATATTTT.

V usage is TRBV20-1 and J usage is TRBJ1-1; 9 nucleotides match TRBD1. Germline assignment: CDR1 DFQATT and CDR2 SNEGSKA (reference sequence). The ends lost 1 base at V and 5 bases at J; junction bases unmatched: 5. CDR3 length: 14 amino acids. CDR3 nucleotides: TGCAGTGCTAGAGCAGGGACAGGGAGAACTGAAGCTTTCTTT. As protein: CSARAGTGRTEAFF.